Listed here are 24 T cell receptor beta chains from one sample, sequenced in a study of beta chain features in type 1 diabetes. Reverse transcription of all isolated RNA meant that expressed TCRB transcripts were sequenced. Measured with immunoSEQ multiplex PCR; TCRdb has only the in-frame clones, and not every one. The sample comprises about 930,000 clones, roughly a sixth of which are singletons, and 0.02% to 0.03% rests with the top ten. The sample was naive CD4+ T cells from blood. These receptors originate from a woman aged 18-30 years in good health.

This chain connects TRBV27 to TRBJ2-1; D call uncertain. CDR1 is MNHEY and CDR2 is SMNVEV in the germline V gene (reference sequence). The CDR3 contains 15 residues. The V end lost 0 bases, the J end lost 7 bases, and 13 bases lay between the germline ends. Written as DNA, the CDR3 is TGTGCCAGCAGTTTATCCCAGTTGGGTAGGAATGAGCAGTTCTTC. Residues: CASSLSQLGRNEQFF.

In its sample, this clone was seen a few times. J is TRBJ1-5 and V is TRBV7-2; TRBD1 might be the D (6 bases). The ends were cut back, 5 bases at V and 7 bases at J, with 15 bases in the middle. CDR3 size: 14 residues. CDR1 and CDR2 (germline): SGHTA, FQGNSA. CDR3 protein: CASSQQGSRQPQHF. CDR3 bases: TGTGCCAGCAGCCAGCAGGGGAGTCGCCAGCCCCAGCATTTT.

The genes are TRBV29-1 and TRBJ2-2; TRBD1 or TRBD2 may be the D gene (5 bases each). The germline V and J ends were trimmed by 4 bases and 5 bases, with 11 bases remaining between them. Germline loops: CDR1 SQVTM, CDR2 ANQGSEA. The CDR3 runs 13 residues. The CDR3 DNA sequence: TGCAGCGTTGGTGAGGGACGAACCGGGGAGCTGTTTTTT. It is translated as CSVGEGRTGELFF.

The chain uses TRBV4-1 and TRBJ2-2, with D perhaps matching TRBD2 (5 bases). The CDR3 is made up of 17 amino acids. Trimming left V 0 bases short and J 1 base short, with 12 bases between. The germline CDR1 and CDR2 sequences are MGHRA and YSYEKL. The DNA of the CDR3 is TGCGCCAGCAGCCAAGAAGGGCTAGCAGAGAACACCGGGGAGCTGTTTTTT. Its translation: CASSQEGLAENTGELFF.

This clone was seen a few times. This sequence joins TRBV15 and TRBJ2-4, with TRBD2 as a possible D gene (6 bases). CDR1 and CDR2 (germline): LNHNV, YYDKDF (reference sequence). The CDR3 has 11 amino acids. Trimming removed 9 bases at V and 6 bases at J, with 9 bases between. The chain's CDR3 is CATSEGNIQYF. CDR3 nucleotides: TGTGCCACTTCGGAGGGAAACATTCAGTACTTC.

This chain links TRBV6-6 with TRBJ1-2; D is perhaps TRBD1 (5 bases). Germline V lookup: CDR1 MNHNY, CDR2 SVGAGI (reference sequence). The CDR3 totals 12 residues. The V and J ends lost 7 bases and 3 bases respectively, with 9 bases between them. For the CDR3, the DNA is TGTGCCAGCACTAGGGGCGACTATGGCTACACCTTC. Translation: CASTRGDYGYTF.

This clone has just a few counts. The chain joins TRBV20-1 to TRBJ2-3; 8 nucleotides line up with TRBD1. The CDR3 is made up of 11 amino acids. CDR1 is DFQATT, CDR2 SNEGSKA, per germline (reference sequence). CDR3 region: CSDRGIDTQYF. As DNA, the CDR3 is TGCAGCGACAGGGGTATAGATACGCAGTATTTT.

The genes are TRBV9 and TRBJ2-3; possibly TRBD2 for D (6 bases). V was shortened by 4 bases and J by 4 bases, with 28 bases between the two germline ends. Germline lookup yields CDR1 SGDLS and CDR2 YYNGEE. CDR3 length: 19 amino acids. The CDR3 reads CASSPRPSGLASLADTQYF. CDR3 nucleotide sequence: TGTGCCAGCAGCCCACGGCCGTCGGGGCTAGCGAGCCTAGCAGATACGCAGTATTTT. Drawing the rest from reference TRBV9 and TRBJ2-3, the complete variable domain is DSGVTQTPKHLITATGQRVTLRCSPRSGDLSVYWYQQSLDQGLQFLIQYYNGEERAKGNILERFSAQQFPDLHSELNLSSLELGDSALYFCASSPRPSGLASLADTQYFGPGTRLTVL.

Comment on this clone: Different DNA sequences within this sample yield the same CDR3. This chain joins TRBV18 and TRBJ2-2; weak D call: TRBD1 (5 bases). The germline V gene has CDR1 KGHSH and CDR2 LQKENI. The CDR3 length is 14 residues. The V end lost 4 bases, the J end lost 1 base, and 7 bases lay between the germline ends. The CDR3 loop is CASSQTGNTGELFF. The CDR3 region has the DNA TGTGCCAGCTCACAAACAGGGAACACCGGGGAGCTGTTTTTT. The full variable domain, completed using reference TRBV18 and TRBJ2-2, is NAGVMQNPRHLVRRRGQEARLRCSPMKGHSHVYWYRQLPEEGLKFMVYLQKENIIDESGMPKERFSAEFPKEGPSILRIQQVVRGDSAAYFCASSQTGNTGELFFGEGSRLTVL.

The rearrangement joins TRBV5-4 to TRBJ1-1; 7 bases line up with TRBD1. Germline lookup yields CDR1 SGHNT and CDR2 YYREEE (reference sequence). With V trimmed by 0 bases and J by 2 bases, 7 bases remained unmatched. CDR3 length: 16 amino acids. CDR3 protein: CASSLEGAIVNTEAFF. CDR3 in DNA: TGTGCCAGCAGCTTGGAGGGGGCGATAGTTAACACTGAAGCTTTCTTT.

The chain employs TRBV18 and TRBJ2-7; D not resolved. The CDR3 loop spans 12 amino acids. V lost 1 base and J lost 4, with 5 bases in between. Germline CDR1 reads KGHSH; CDR2 reads LQKENI. The CDR3, as DNA: TGTGCCAGCTCACCACGGGATTACGAGCAGTACTTC. Translated: CASSPRDYEQYF.

CDR3 region: CAIGGGARTGELFF. The DNA for the CDR3 is TGTGCCATCGGTGGGGGGGCGCGCACCGGGGAGCTGTTTTTT. This rearrangement joins TRBV10-3 to TRBJ2-2; D perhaps matches TRBD2 (7 bases). V was cut by 8 bases and J by 4 bases, with 14 bases left in between. Germline V gene sequence: CDR1 ENHRY, CDR2 SYGVKD. The CDR3 covers 14 residues.

V gene TRBV28 combines with J gene TRBJ2-7; 10 bases fit TRBD1. This CDR3 has 15 amino acids. The germline V gene has CDR1 MDHEN and CDR2 SYDVKM. The V and J ends lost 8 bases and 2 bases, in that order; junction bases with no gene match: 9. The CDR3 nucleotides are TGTGCCAGCTCAGAGCCCGGGACAGGGGCCTACGAGCAGTACTTC. The encoded protein is CASSEPGTGAYEQYF.

This sequence joins TRBV28 and TRBJ1-1; no clear D gene. Germline assignment: CDR1 MDHEN and CDR2 SYDVKM. The CDR3 runs to 10 residues. The V end lost 10 bases, the J end lost 4 bases, and 7 bases lay between the germline ends. CDR3 bases: TGTGCCATCGGGCTCACTGAAGCTTTCTTT. Amino acid sequence: CAIGLTEAFF.

J is TRBJ2-1 and V is TRBV10-3, with a tentative D call TRBD2 (5 bases). Germline CDR1 and CDR2: ENHRY and SYGVKD. The V end lost 3 bases, the J end lost 0 bases, and 12 bases lay between the germline ends. The CDR3 has 16 amino acids. The CDR3 bases are TGTGCCATCAGTGATGAGACTATTGGCTCCTACAATGAGCAGTTCTTC. Translation gives CAISDETIGSYNEQFF.

The J gene is TRBJ2-3, the V gene TRBV27; perhaps D is TRBD1 or TRBD2 (5 bases each). Germline V gene sequence: CDR1 MNHEY, CDR2 SMNVEV (reference sequence). This CDR3 region has 15 residues. V gave up 6 bases and J gave up 2 bases, with 15 bases separating them. The CDR3 spells CASRTPGPYTDTQYF. CDR3 sequence (DNA): TGTGCCAGCAGAACCCCGGGGCCTTACACAGATACGCAGTATTTT.

This clone appeared a few times. This sequence joins TRBV7-2 and TRBJ2-3; the D is unclear. The CDR3 runs 13 residues. CDR1 and CDR2 (germline): SGHTA, FQGNSA. V lost 6 bases to trimming and J lost 5 bases, with 12 bases between them. CDR3 sequence reads: CASSWSIRDTQYF. The CDR3 bases are TGTGCCAGCAGTTGGTCAATTCGAGATACGCAGTATTTT.

With regard to this clone: Other DNA sequences in the same sample also yield this CDR3. The rearrangement links TRBV5-6 to TRBJ2-7, with D possibly being TRBD2 (7 bases). CDR1 and CDR2 (germline): SGHDT, YYEEEE. V was cut by 1 base and J by 3 bases, with 14 bases left in between. CDR3 length: 15 amino acids. CDR3 coding DNA: TGTGCCAGCAGCTTGTCCGGGGGGCGCCTCTACGAGCAGTACTTC. This translates into CASSLSGGRLYEQYF.

This clone was seen a few times. DNA for the CDR3: TGTGCCAGCAGCTTCGGGCATCGAGGCCCAGATACGCAGTATTTT. Its translation: CASSFGHRGPDTQYF. The chain combines TRBV5-4 with TRBJ2-3, with unresolved D. The V and J ends lost 2 bases and 4 bases respectively, with 14 bases between them. Per the germline V gene, CDR1 is SGHNT and CDR2 is YYREEE (reference sequence). The CDR3 contains 15 residues.

This sequence joins TRBV27 and TRBJ2-7, with TRBD1 matching 8 bases. Trimming at V came to 8 bases and at J to 3 bases, leaving 9 bases not matched to a gene. The CDR3 consists of 14 residues. Looked up from germline, CDR1 is MNHEY and CDR2 is SMNVEV (reference sequence). The CDR3 sequence is CASRRATGGYEQYF. The CDR3 DNA is TGTGCCAGCCGGCGGGCCACAGGGGGCTACGAGCAGTACTTC.

The chain carries TRBV29-1 and TRBJ2-7; TRBD2 agrees at 8 bases. The ends lost 5 bases at V and 6 bases at J; junction bases unmatched: 6. This CDR3 is built from 12 residues. The V gene's germline CDR1 is SQVTM and CDR2 ANQGSEA. CDR3 region: CSVLTSVVEQYF. The CDR3 nucleotides read TGCAGCGTTCTGACTAGCGTTGTCGAGCAGTACTTC.

The rearrangement links TRBV7-9 to TRBJ2-5, with 8 bases lining up with TRBD1. The J call is doubtful: the DNA matches TRBJ2-7 better. The CDR3 is 16 amino acids. Per germline, CDR1 SEHNR and CDR2 FQNEAQ (reference sequence). As DNA, the CDR3 is TGTGCCAGCAGCTTAGAACGGACAGGGACTTCCTACGAGCAGTACTTC. As protein: CASSLERTGTSYEQYF.

In regard to this clone: At the DNA level, this CDR3 is encoded by other sequences in the same sample as well. The chain is built from TRBV18 and TRBJ2-3; D tentatively fits TRBD1 or TRBD2 (5 bases each). This CDR3 contains 13 residues. Germline V gene data show CDR1 as KGHSH and CDR2 as LQKENI. Trimming took 3 bases from V and 2 from J, leaving 6 bases between them. DNA of the CDR3: TGTGCCAGCTCACCGGGGGACACAGATACGCAGTATTTT. This gives the protein CASSPGDTDTQYF.

This clone turned up a few times. This chain joins TRBV6-6 and TRBJ2-2; no firm D call. The length of the CDR3 is 13 residues. Trimming left V 2 bases short and J 0 bases short, with 1 base between. Germline V gene data show CDR1 as MNHNY and CDR2 as SVGAGI (reference sequence). The CDR3 nucleotides are TGTGCCAGCAGTTACCCGAACACCGGGGAGCTGTTTTTT. It is translated as CASSYPNTGELFF.